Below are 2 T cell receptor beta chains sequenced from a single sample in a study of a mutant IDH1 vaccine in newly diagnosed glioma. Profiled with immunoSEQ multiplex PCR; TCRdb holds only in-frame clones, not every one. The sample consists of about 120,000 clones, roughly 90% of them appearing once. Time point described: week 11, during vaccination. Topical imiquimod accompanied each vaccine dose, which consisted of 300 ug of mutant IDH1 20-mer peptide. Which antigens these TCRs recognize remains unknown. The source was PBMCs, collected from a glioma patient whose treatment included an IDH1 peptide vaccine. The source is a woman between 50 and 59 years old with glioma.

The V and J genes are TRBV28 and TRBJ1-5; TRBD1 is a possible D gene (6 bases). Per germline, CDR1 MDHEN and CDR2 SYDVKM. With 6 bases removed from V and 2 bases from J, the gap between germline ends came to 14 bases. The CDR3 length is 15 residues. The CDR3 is CASRPQGERNQPQHF. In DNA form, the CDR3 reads TGTGCCAGCAGACCACAGGGAGAGCGCAATCAGCCCCAGCATTTT.

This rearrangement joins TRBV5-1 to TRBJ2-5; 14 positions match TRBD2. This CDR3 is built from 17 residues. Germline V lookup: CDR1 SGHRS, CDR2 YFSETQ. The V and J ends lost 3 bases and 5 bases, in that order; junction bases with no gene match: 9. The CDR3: CASSSGLAGVTGETQYF. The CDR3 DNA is TGCGCCAGCAGCTCGGGACTAGCGGGAGTAACGGGGGAGACCCAGTACTTC.